This T cell receptor beta chain derives from a study of spatial heterogeneity in lung cancer. Study summary: The donors were fewer than 80 patients with non-small cell lung cancer that was early-stage and untreated. Beta-chain sequences consistently outnumbered alpha-chain sequences in detection.

Sample time point: blood at routine non-recurrence follow-up after resection. No cell sorting; template was whole RNA from tumor, lung tissue or PBMC. Carried by each TCR cDNA molecule was a unique molecular identifier. TCRdb reprocessed the 5' RACE reads with MiXCR, giving one entry per CDR3 protein. The sample contains tens of thousands of distinct CDR3 sequences, less than 20% of which appear only once. V shed 10 bases and J 2 bases; nucleotides not matched to a gene: 7. There are 14 residues in the CDR3. In germline, CDR1 is KGHDR, CDR2 SFDVKD. The V gene is TRBV24-1, the J gene TRBJ2-3, with TRBD1 matching 8 bases. The input for sequencing was PBMCs, taken at follow-up. The source is a male donor with early-stage non-small cell lung cancer. The CDR3 is CATGGTGDTDTQYF. CDR3 sequence (DNA): TGTGCCACGGGCGGGACAGGAGACACAGATACGCAGTATTTT.